The 3 T cell receptor beta chains below come from one sample, sequenced in a study of tissue T cells after allogeneic stem cell transplantation (dated by TCRdb to between 2021 and 2024). Library method: the immunoSEQ multiplex PCR assay. Sourced from immuneACCESS, this table was stored by TCRdb with only in-frame sequences that have V and J called. A share of the clones is absent; for the studies checked, an unresolved V gene accounts for under half, and the remainder has no known explanation. The sample table records roughly 20,000 clones; about 70% of these occur just once. The ten largest clones capture under 0.5% of the sample. The specimen sequenced was blood. These receptor sequences come from a female BALB/c mouse in good health. In terms of MHC, this strain is H2-d.

A word on this clone: These gene names are mouse names. Read sequence stops 1 residue before the CDR3 end, and the germline J gene provides the missing end. This sequence joins TRBV4 and TRBJ2-3; 10 bases are shared with TRBD2. Germline loops: CDR1 LGHDT, CDR2 YNNKQL (reference sequence). Trimming cost V 4 bases and J 2 bases; bases outside gene matches: 6. The CDR3 spans 16 residues. The part of the CDR3 DNA that was read is TGTGCCAGCAGCTCTCTGGGGGGGCGCTTTGCAGAAACGCTGTAT. Encoded protein: CASSSLGGRFAETLY. The complete CDR3 protein is CASSSLGGRFAETLYF.

As for this clone: The listed genes are named as in mouse. The read finishes 1 residue shy of the CDR3 end, and the germline J gene is used to complete it. The chain joins TRBV24 to TRBJ2-7; TRBD2 aligns across 10 bases. The V segment lost 1 base and the J segment 3 bases; nucleotides outside the gene matches: 3. CDR3 length: 15 amino acids. Germline V gene lookup returns CDR1 KGHTA and CDR2 FRNEEI. CDR3 in amino acids: CASSLSGTGVYEQYF. The CDR3 DNA, read in part, is TGTGCCAGCAGTCTGTCCGGGACTGGGGTCTATGAACAGTAC.

Details on this clone: Mouse gene names apply. The CDR3 end falls 1 residue outside the read, so it is completed with the germline J gene. The rearrangement uses TRBV19 and TRBJ1-4; 11 bases are a match to TRBD1. The germline V gene has CDR1 FNHDT and CDR2 SITEND (reference sequence). This CDR3 is 16 amino acids long. After removal of 2 bases from V and 7 bases from J, the junction contained 7 bases not matched to a gene. The CDR3 bases that were read are TGTGCCAGCAGTATCCCGGACAGGGGGCGAGTCGAAAGATTATTT. Protein sequence: CASSIPDRGRVERLF. The entire CDR3 protein reads CASSIPDRGRVERLFF.